Listed here are 4 T cell receptor beta chains from one sample, sequenced in a study of blood T cell repertoires in COVID-19. Clones were sequenced by immunoSEQ multiplex PCR, and TCRdb holds only the in-frame ones, with some missing. The table includes 200,000 to 250,000 clones, almost 85% detected once. Sequencing was performed on peripheral blood. These receptor sequences come from a woman aged 40 to 55 with acute or convalescent COVID-19.

This sequence joins TRBV11-2 and TRBJ2-7; TRBD1 aligns across 12 bases. V was clipped by 5 bases and J by 6 bases; unmatched bases: 5. CDR3 length: 14 residues. Germline loops: CDR1 SGHAT, CDR2 FQNNGV. CDR3 sequence reads: CASSPGQGATEQYF. The DNA for the CDR3 is TGTGCCAGCAGCCCGGGACAGGGGGCGACCGAGCAGTACTTC.

The chain carries TRBV25-1 and TRBJ2-1; weak D call: TRBD1 (7 bases). The CDR3 totals 13 residues. Trimming removed 4 bases from V and 13 bases from J, with 17 bases in between. Per the germline V gene, CDR1 is MGHDK and CDR2 is SYGVNS. CDR3 protein: CASSALVRDSQFF. The CDR3 DNA is TGTGCCAGCAGTGCACTAGTGCGGGACAGTCAGTTCTTC.

The V call is TRBV7-7, the J call TRBJ1-5; 12 bases match TRBD1. The CDR3 is 15 residues long. Germline CDR1 is SSHAT and CDR2 is FNYEAQ (reference sequence). The ends lost 6 bases at V and 7 bases at J; junction bases unmatched: 7. The CDR3 loop is CASRGDRGRLQPQHF. In nucleotides, the CDR3 is TGTGCCAGCAGAGGGGACAGGGGGCGTTTGCAGCCCCAGCATTTT.

The chain couples TRBV29-1 to TRBJ2-3, with a possible D match to TRBD2 (5 bases). The V gene lost 8 bases and the J gene lost 1 base, with 16 bases spanning the gap. The length of the CDR3 is 14 residues. Germline values: CDR1 SQVTM, CDR2 ANQGSEA. In DNA, the CDR3 is TGCAGCATAATTGAGGGAGTGGGCACAGATACGCAGTATTTT. Residues: CSIIEGVGTDTQYF.